The 10 T cell receptor beta chains listed next were all sequenced from one sample in a study of Graves' ophthalmopathy and Graves' hyperthyroidism. RNA transcripts were the source from which TCR beta CDR3 regions were amplified. HTBI primers primed a first-round RT-PCR, and a second-round multiplex PCR followed. Each CDR3 protein is one row after TCRdb ran MiXCR on the multiplex PCR reads. The sample carries a few hundred thousand distinct CDR3 sequences, 39% recorded once. The specimen was peripheral blood or thyroid tissue (not recorded which). These receptors were obtained from an adult man with Graves' hyperthyroidism.

The chain combines TRBV30 with TRBJ2-5, with TRBD2 as a possible D gene (5 bases). The CDR3 is 11 residues long. The germline gives CDR1 GTSNPN, CDR2 SVGIG (reference sequence). V was clipped by 7 bases and J by 5 bases, with 11 bases between them. The CDR3, as DNA: TGTGCCTACTCGAGGAGGGAGACCCAGTACTTC. It encodes CAYSRRETQYF.

This clonotype was picked up many times. A single base separates this from a much larger clone, so it may be a read error. The chain recombines TRBV29-1 with TRBJ1-1, with no clear D. CDR3 length: 14 amino acids. Trimming pared 4 bases from V and 5 bases from J, leaving 17 bases between. Per the germline V gene, CDR1 is SQVTM and CDR2 is ANQGSEA. CDR3 nucleotide sequence: TGCAGCGTTGGTGGCCTTAAGAGTGGGACTGAAGCTTTCTTT. Translation: CSVGGLKSGTEAFF.

CDR3 in amino acids: CASSTTRGGTGELFF. Here the CDR3 DNA reads TGTGCCAGTAGTACCACAAGGGGAGGTACCGGGGAGCTGTTTTTT. The rearrangement joins TRBV19 to TRBJ2-2, with TRBD2 as a possible D gene (6 bases). Looked up from germline, CDR1 is LNHDA and CDR2 is SQIVND (reference sequence). This CDR3 has 15 residues. Trimming removed 4 bases at V and 5 bases at J, with 14 bases between.

Ten or more counts support this clonotype. The V call is TRBV7-9, the J call TRBJ2-7; 7 nucleotides align to TRBD1. The CDR3 loop spans 12 amino acids. Trimming at V came to 5 bases and at J to 6 bases, leaving 4 bases not matched to a gene. Germline CDR1 and CDR2: SEHNR and FQNEAQ (reference sequence). The CDR3 region has the DNA TGTGCCAGCAGCCAGGACAGGTTCGAGCAGTACTTC. Its translation is CASSQDRFEQYF.

This clonotype showed up many times. The chain links TRBV9 to TRBJ1-2; the D gene is possibly TRBD1 (5 bases). There are 12 residues in the CDR3. V was trimmed by 0 bases and J by 11 bases, leaving 11 bases between them. CDR1 and CDR2 (germline): SGDLS, YYNGEE. The CDR3 DNA reads as TGTGCCAGCAGCGTAGTTTCAGGGTCATACACCTTC. Translation gives CASSVVSGSYTF.

The chain carries TRBV10-3 and TRBJ2-5, with TRBD2 matching over 9 bases. The tail of the sequence fits TRBJ2-1 better, so the J call may be wrong. The CDR3 loop spans 15 amino acids. Germline V gene sequence: CDR1 ENHRY, CDR2 SYGVKD. CDR3 sequence (DNA): TGTGCCATCAGTGATGGTAGCGGGAGTAAAGATGAGCAGTTCTTC. Its protein product is CAISDGSGSKDEQFF.

The rearrangement joins TRBV29-1 to TRBJ2-7, with a possible D match to TRBD2 (6 bases). Trimming cost V 3 bases and J 2 bases, with 11 bases left between them. Germline CDR1 SQVTM, CDR2 ANQGSEA. The CDR3 is made up of 13 amino acids. In DNA, the CDR3 is TGCAGCGTTGATCGGGGGAACCCCTACGAGCAGTACTTC. Translated, it gives CSVDRGNPYEQYF.

Ten or more counts support this clonotype. The rearrangement links TRBV10-3 to TRBJ2-5; D is perhaps TRBD1 or TRBD2 (5 bases each). V was pared by 3 bases and J by 5 bases, with 10 bases between. The length of the CDR3 is 13 residues. Germline CDR1 is ENHRY and CDR2 is SYGVKD. CDR3 in DNA: TGTGCCATCAGTGACGGGGCCCGGGAGACCCAGTACTTC. It encodes CAISDGARETQYF.

This chain links TRBV7-9 with TRBJ2-7; no clear D. The J call may be in error: the DNA end matches TRBJ2-4 better. From germline, CDR1 is SEHNR and CDR2 FQNEAQ (reference sequence). This CDR3 contains 14 residues. The DNA for the CDR3 is TGTGCCAGCAGCCCAGACCCTGCCAAAAACATTCAGTACTTC. Protein sequence: CASSPDPAKNIQYF.

The gene calls are TRBV9 and TRBJ1-6, with D possibly being TRBD1 (5 bases). The CDR3 length is 15 residues. V was clipped by 0 bases and J by 2 bases, with 6 bases between them. Germline V gene sequence: CDR1 SGDLS, CDR2 YYNGEE. This chain's CDR3 is CASSVGGTYNSPLHF. The CDR3 DNA sequence: TGTGCCAGCAGCGTAGGGGGGACCTATAATTCACCCCTCCACTTT. The full variable domain, in which reference TRBV9 and TRBJ1-6 provide the parts outside the CDR3, is DSGVTQTPKHLITATGQRVTLRCSPRSGDLSVYWYQQSLDQGLQFLIQYYNGEERAKGNILERFSAQQFPDLHSELNLSSLELGDSALYFCASSVGGTYNSPLHFGNGTRLTVT.